These 25 T cell receptor beta chains were sequenced from one sample in a study of beta chain features in type 1 diabetes (dated by TCRdb to the late 2010s). Receptor amplification or capture employed the immunoSEQ multiplex PCR assay. The entire amount of isolated RNA was reverse transcribed using the High Capacity cDNA Reverse Transcription Kit, so the sequenced TCRB transcripts were expressed ones. TCRdb stores this immuneACCESS table with in-frame sequences only. Part of the clones is absent; in the studies checked, under half of the shortfall reflects unresolved V genes, and no reason is known for the rest. This sample has around 320,000 clones in its table, and around 15% of those were observed once. 6.7% of the sample is in the top ten clones. The specimen sequenced was central memory CD4+ T cells from blood. These receptors all come from a man aged 30 to 45 in good health.

This clone has just a few counts. The chain combines TRBV7-9 with TRBJ1-1; 11 bases match TRBD1. CDR1 and CDR2 (germline): SEHNR, FQNEAQ (reference sequence). Losses at the gene ends were 3 bases for V and 2 bases for J; bases not matched to a gene: 2. The CDR3 length is 15 residues. DNA for the CDR3: TGTGCCAGCAGCTTTGGGACAGGGGGTAACACTGAAGCTTTCTTT. Protein sequence: CASSFGTGGNTEAFF.

This clone came up a few times. The chain links TRBV19 to TRBJ2-2; D may be TRBD1 or TRBD2 (5 bases each). V lost 6 bases and J lost 1, with 12 bases in between. Germline CDR1 reads LNHDA; CDR2 reads SQIVND (reference sequence). The CDR3 length is 15 residues. The CDR3 sequence: CASRVGAGNTGELFF. The CDR3 bases are TGTGCCAGTAGGGTCGGGGCAGGGAACACCGGGGAGCTGTTTTTT.

This clone was seen repeatedly, ten times or more. Other DNA variants within this sample encode the same CDR3. The CDR3 region has the DNA TGCAGCGTTGGAACGGATTACGAGCAGTACGTC. This sequence encodes CSVGTDYEQYV. J is TRBJ2-7 and V is TRBV29-1; D is unclear. Germline values: CDR1 SQVTM, CDR2 ANQGSEA. Trimming stripped 4 bases from V and 4 bases from J, with 8 bases between. The CDR3 contains 11 residues.

The chain is built from TRBV6-1 and TRBJ2-1; 9 bases are shared with TRBD1. This CDR3 has 14 amino acids. V lost 7 bases and J lost 6; bases outside the gene matches: 7. Per germline, CDR1 MNHNS and CDR2 SASEGT. CDR3 nucleotides: TGTGCCAGCAAATGGACAGGGGTTTTCAATGAGCAGTTCTTC. Translated: CASKWTGVFNEQFF.

This rearrangement joins TRBV9 to TRBJ2-1, with D possibly matching TRBD2 (6 bases). Germline CDR1 SGDLS, CDR2 YYNGEE. This CDR3 spans 15 amino acids. Between the trimmed V and J ends, which lost 0 bases and 3 bases, there was a span of 10 bases. The CDR3 DNA sequence: TGTGCCAGCAGCGTAGGACCAGCGGGCTACAATGAGCAGTTCTTC. It specifies CASSVGPAGYNEQFF.

At least ten counts were recorded for this clone. The rearrangement uses TRBV23-1 and TRBJ1-5; D perhaps matches TRBD1 (5 bases). TRBV23-1 carries the ORF label, with uncertain function. The CDR3 has 15 residues. Trimming stripped 0 bases from V and 8 bases from J, with 14 bases between. The DNA for the CDR3 is TGCGCCAGCAGTCAATCAAGCCTCTCAGGGAAGCCCCAGCATTTT. It specifies CASSQSSLSGKPQHF.

In this sample, this clone turned up many times. V usage is TRBV11-2 and J usage is TRBJ2-7; D is unclear. The V end lost 5 bases, the J end lost 2 bases, and 10 bases lay between the germline ends. The germline V gene encodes CDR1 SGHAT and CDR2 FQNNGV. The CDR3 contains 13 residues. This chain's CDR3 is CASSRGETYEQYF. For the CDR3, the DNA is TGTGCCAGCAGCCGTGGGGAAACCTACGAGCAGTACTTC.

This rearrangement joins TRBV5-1 to TRBJ2-3; D remains ambiguous. Trimming stripped 0 bases from V and 1 base from J, with 9 bases between. Germline V CDR1 and CDR2: SGHRS, YFSETQ. The CDR3 is 15 residues long. The CDR3, as DNA: TGCGCCAGCAGCTTGGAGGACCCCCGCACAGATACGCAGTATTTT. Protein product: CASSLEDPRTDTQYF.

V gene TRBV5-4 combines with J gene TRBJ2-3; no firm D call. The CDR3 consists of 13 residues. The V gene lost 4 bases and the J gene lost 0 bases, with 6 bases spanning the gap. The V gene's germline CDR1 is SGHNT and CDR2 YYREEE (reference sequence). The DNA of the CDR3 is TGTGCCAGCAGCCCTACTAGCACAGATACGCAGTATTTT. Amino acids: CASSPTSTDTQYF. The variable domain in full, completed from reference TRBV5-4 and TRBJ2-3, reads ETGVTQSPTHLIKTRGQQVTLRCSSQSGHNTVSWYQQALGQGPQFIFQYYREEENGRGNFPPRFSGLQFPNYSSELNVNALELDDSALYLCASSPTSTDTQYFGPGTRLTVL.

The V gene is TRBV10-3, the J gene TRBJ2-6; no clear D gene. Germline values: CDR1 ENHRY, CDR2 SYGVKD. The CDR3 consists of 14 residues. The V end lost 2 bases, the J end lost 1 base, and 3 bases lay between the germline ends. The CDR3 DNA reads as TGTGCCATCAGTGAGGGGTCTGGGGCCAACGTCCTGACTTTC. Translated, it gives CAISEGSGANVLTF.

This clone was observed many times. V and J are TRBV29-1 and TRBJ2-3; 10 positions match TRBD2. The CDR3 runs to 14 residues. Trimming cost V 8 bases and J 0 bases; bases outside gene matches: 5. The germline V gene has CDR1 SQVTM and CDR2 ANQGSEA. As DNA, the CDR3 is TGCAGCACCACTAGCGGGGCTAGCACAGATACGCAGTATTTT. The encoded protein is CSTTSGASTDTQYF.

The chain uses TRBV12-5 and TRBJ2-2; possibly TRBD1 or TRBD2 for D (5 bases each). Between the trimmed V and J ends, which lost 3 bases and 3 bases, there was a span of 11 bases. This CDR3 spans 15 amino acids. Germline loops: CDR1 LGHNT, CDR2 FRNRAP. The CDR3 loop is CASGFFQGDTGELFF. CDR3 sequence (DNA): TGTGCTAGTGGTTTTTTCCAGGGAGACACCGGGGAGCTGTTTTTT.

A few counts support this clone. The J gene is TRBJ1-2, the V gene TRBV5-6; D is perhaps TRBD1 (5 bases). Germline CDR1 and CDR2: SGHDT and YYEEEE. V was shortened by 8 bases and J by 3 bases, with 14 bases between the two germline ends. The CDR3 sequence is 13 residues long. DNA for the CDR3: TGTGCCAGTAAACTGACGACAGACTATGGCTACACCTTC. It codes for CASKLTTDYGYTF. Supplemented by reference TRBV5-6 and TRBJ1-2, the full variable domain reads DAGVTQSPTHLIKTRGQQVTLRCSPKSGHDTVSWYQQALGQGPQFIFQYYEEEERQRGNFPDRFSGHQFPNYSSELNVNALLLGDSALYLCASKLTTDYGYTFGSGTRLTVV.

V gene TRBV4-1 combines with J gene TRBJ2-7, with D perhaps matching TRBD1 (6 bases). The CDR3 covers 14 residues. Germline V gene sequence: CDR1 MGHRA, CDR2 YSYEKL. The ends were cut back, 4 bases at V and 0 bases at J, with 10 bases in the middle. As DNA, the CDR3 is TGCGCCAGCAGCCGGACAGTAAACTCCTACGAGCAGTACGTC. This gives the protein CASSRTVNSYEQYV.

V is TRBV15 and J is TRBJ1-5; D remains unclear. This CDR3 has 15 residues. With 3 bases removed from V and 6 bases from J, the gap between germline ends came to 15 bases. The germline V gene encodes CDR1 LNHNV and CDR2 YYDKDF (reference sequence). The DNA of the CDR3 is TGTGCCACCAGCAGGGATCATGGAGCGGGTCAGCCCCAGCATTTT. This translates into CATSRDHGAGQPQHF.

The rearrangement uses TRBV6-1 and TRBJ2-3, with D unclear. V lost 3 bases, J lost 4 bases, and 20 bases lay in between. This CDR3 is 17 amino acids long. The germline CDR1 and CDR2 sequences are MNHNS and SASEGT. The DNA for the CDR3 is TGTGCCAGCAGTGAGCCCCCCCGACGGGTTTCGTCAGATACGCAGTATTTT. This encodes CASSEPPRRVSSDTQYF.

This clone was recorded at least ten times. The rearrangement uses TRBV6-1 and TRBJ1-1; 8 bases match TRBD1. The length of the CDR3 is 14 residues. With 5 bases clipped from V and 1 base from J, the junction kept 3 bases outside the gene matches. The germline V gene encodes CDR1 MNHNS and CDR2 SASEGT. CDR3 DNA sequence: TGTGCCAGCAGTCCGACAGGGGCGAACACTGAAGCTTTCTTT. It codes for CASSPTGANTEAFF.

The chain carries TRBV7-2 and TRBJ1-2, with 9 positions matching TRBD1. The germline CDR1 and CDR2 sequences are SGHTA and FQGNSA. The CDR3 totals 14 residues. J lost 5 bases, V lost 6 bases, and 7 bases had no gene match. For the CDR3, the DNA is TGTGCCAGCAGATGGGGACAGGGAAAGTATGGCTACACCTTC. It is translated as CASRWGQGKYGYTF. The variable domain in full, completed from reference TRBV7-2 and TRBJ1-2, reads GAGVSQSPSNKVTEKGKDVELRCDPISGHTALYWYRQSLGQGLEFLIYFQGNSAPDKSGLPSDRFSAERTGGSVSTLTIQRTQQEDSAVYLCASRWGQGKYGYTFGSGTRLTVV.

As regards this clone: One end of the junction is discordant with germline, which a read error may explain. The chain combines TRBV7-8 with TRBJ2-7; D assignment may be TRBD1 or TRBD2 (5 bases each). Looked up from germline, CDR1 is SGHVS and CDR2 is FQNEAQ. CDR3 size: 12 residues. The CDR3 spells CASSLRTGTTNF. The CDR3 DNA follows: TGTGCCAGCAGCTTAAGAACCGGGACGACCAACTTC.

The rearrangement links TRBV27 to TRBJ2-1, with 13 bases aligning to TRBD2. The CDR3 sequence is 18 residues long. CDR1 and CDR2 from the germline V gene are MNHEY and SMNVEV (reference sequence). V was clipped by 1 base and J by 5 bases; unmatched bases: 8. The CDR3 loop is CASSLFQTSGGTNNEQFF. The CDR3 nucleotides are TGTGCCAGCAGTTTATTTCAGACTAGCGGGGGGACAAACAATGAGCAGTTCTTC.

The table lists this clone with a few counts. The chain couples TRBV12-5 to TRBJ1-5; TRBD1 aligns across 7 bases. Germline CDR1 reads LGHNT; CDR2 reads FRNRAP. The CDR3 totals 15 residues. V trimming: 7 bases; J trimming: 2 bases; junction bases outside the gene matches: 8. The DNA of the CDR3 is TGTGCTAGTGACATGACCGGGACAGGCAATCAGCCCCAGCATTTT. This codes for CASDMTGTGNQPQHF.

This clone was counted a few times. The V and J genes are TRBV7-2 and TRBJ1-2; TRBD1 agrees at 10 bases. CDR3 length equals 15 residues. The germline gives CDR1 SGHTA, CDR2 FQGNSA. The V gene end was trimmed by 0 bases and the J gene end by 3 bases; junction bases not matched to a gene: 1. The CDR3 coding sequence is TGTGCCAGCAGCTTAGCGACAGGGGGCTACTATGGCTACACCTTC. Translated: CASSLATGGYYGYTF.

This clone was seen more than once but under ten times. The chain recombines TRBV10-2 with TRBJ1-6; D remains ambiguous. CDR1 is WSHSY and CDR2 is SAAADI in the germline V gene. V was clipped by 7 bases and J by 9 bases, with 10 bases between them. The CDR3 covers 12 residues. DNA of the CDR3: TGCGCCAGCAAGGCCAGAACTTCACCCCTCCACTTT. Translating gives CASKARTSPLHF.

This clone turned up a few times. The chain uses TRBV28 and TRBJ2-7; 7 bases match TRBD1. V shed 6 bases, J shed 2 bases, and the junction held 7 bases outside the gene matches. In germline, CDR1 is MDHEN, CDR2 SYDVKM. The CDR3 has 14 residues. The DNA of the CDR3 is TGTGCCAGCAGCCTAGGGGGCCTAGCCTACGAGCAGTACTTC. Translating it yields CASSLGGLAYEQYF. Looking up the rest from reference TRBV28 and TRBJ2-7 gives the full variable domain: DVKVTQSSRYLVKRTGEKVFLECVQDMDHENMFWYRQDPGLGLRLIYFSYDVKMKEKGDIPEGYSVSREKKERFSLILESASTNQTSMYLCASSLGGLAYEQYFGPGTRLTVT.

This clone appeared a few times. The V and J genes are TRBV6-1 and TRBJ1-1; D not certain. The V and J ends lost 6 bases and 1 base respectively, with 6 bases between them. Germline V gives CDR1 MNHNS, CDR2 SASEGT. The CDR3 has 12 residues. The CDR3 DNA sequence: TGTGCCAGCAGCTGGCAGAACACTGAAGCTTTCTTT. Residues: CASSWQNTEAFF.